The clone carrying this TCR beta chain has a single count. Looked up from germline, CDR1 is SEHNR and CDR2 is FQNEAQ (reference sequence). The CDR3 is 15 amino acids. The junction had 2 bases not matched to a gene; V was cut back by 2 bases and J by 7 bases. RNA in amounts of roughly 0.5 to 1 ug was reverse transcribed with random hexamers. Amplification of TCR beta CDR3 was carried out by immunoSEQ multiplex PCR, which covered 54 Vbeta and 13 Jbeta segments. A single record per CDR3 protein comes from TCRdb applying MiXCR to the immunoSEQ multiplex PCR reads. This table holds about 160,000 distinct CDR3 sequences, roughly 94% found once. This record comes from a study of CD8 T cells in Susac syndrome. CD8+ and CD4+ blood T cells underwent TCR beta sequencing.

The specimen sequenced was CD4+ T cells from PBMCs. This clonotype was obtained from a human donor with multiple sclerosis. The chain couples TRBV7-9 to TRBJ2-7, with 16 positions matching TRBD2. CDR3 sequence: CASSLMGLAGGEQYF. The CDR3 DNA is TGTGCCAGCAGCTTAATGGGACTAGCGGGAGGGGAGCAGTACTTC.